These T cell receptor beta chains were read from a single sample in a study of blood T cell repertoires in COVID-19. Method: immunoSEQ multiplex PCR; TCRdb's copy keeps in-frame clones and lacks some. The sample includes about 65,000 clones, 80% to 95% of them seen just once. The sequenced material came from peripheral blood. These receptor sequences come from a man between 65 and 80 years old with active COVID-19. The CDR3 runs from the conserved cysteine through the conserved F or W. A D gene is named only where the DNA matches it firmly. Size is stated for part of the rows, as once, few or many counts, or as a class when the clone is expanded.

size: -
J: TRBJ1-2
D: -
V: TRBV6-5
DNA: TGTGCCAGCAGCGCCGACAGGTTTAATGGCTACACCTTC
CDR3: CASSADRFNGYTF

size: -
J: TRBJ2-2
D: TRBD1
V: TRBV25-1
DNA: TGTGCCAGCAGTCCCCGGACAGGGGAGACCGGGGAGCTGTTTTTT
CDR3: CASSPRTGETGELFF

size: -
J: TRBJ1-2
D: TRBD1
V: TRBV5-1
DNA: TGCGCCAGCAGCCCGGGACAGTATGGCTACACCTTC
CDR3: CASSPGQYGYTF

size: -
J: TRBJ2-3
D: -
V: TRBV6-2/TRBV6-3
DNA: TGTGCCAGCAGCCCCGCGGATACGCAGTATTTT
CDR3: CASSPADTQYF

size: -
J: TRBJ2-1
D: TRBD1
V: TRBV5-1
DNA: TGCGCCAGCAGCCCCGGGACAGGGGTAATCAATGAGCAGTTCTTC
CDR3: CASSPGTGVINEQFF

size: -
J: TRBJ1-6
D: -
V: TRBV11-2
DNA: TGTGCCAGCAGCTTAGTCGGGGGACGCTCACCCCTCCACTTT
CDR3: CASSLVGGRSPLHF

size: -
J: TRBJ2-1
D: TRBD2
V: TRBV9
DNA: TGTGCCAGCAGCGTAGCTTATGGGGGGGAGGGCAATGAGCAGTTCTTC
CDR3: CASSVAYGGEGNEQFF

size: -
J: TRBJ2-3
D: TRBD1
V: TRBV25-1
DNA: TGTGCCAGCAGTGAGTCCGGCCGGGACAGGGTGGTAGATACGCAGTATTTT
CDR3: CASSESGRDRVVDTQYF

size: -
J: TRBJ2-3
D: TRBD1
V: TRBV5-5
DNA: TGTGCCAGCAGCGTGGACAGGGGGATCACAGATACGCAGTATTTT
CDR3: CASSVDRGITDTQYF

size: -
J: TRBJ2-1
D: -
V: TRBV6-2/TRBV6-3
DNA: TGTGCCAGCAGTTACTCGGGGACATACTACAATGAGCAGTTCTTC
CDR3: CASSYSGTYYNEQFF

size: -
J: TRBJ1-4
D: TRBD1
V: TRBV19
DNA: TGTGCCAGTAGTGCCGGGACAGGGGTAAGAGGTGAAAAACTGTTTTTT
CDR3: CASSAGTGVRGEKLFF

size: -
J: TRBJ2-7
D: -
V: TRBV5-1
DNA: TGCGCCAGCCGCAGGGGAGAGGGAGCCTACGAGCAGTACTTC
CDR3: CASRRGEGAYEQYF

size: once
J: TRBJ1-2
D: TRBD1
V: TRBV7-2
DNA: TGTGCCAGCAGCTTCTTAGACAGGGGCTTTGGCTACACCTTC
CDR3: CASSFLDRGFGYTF

size: few
J: TRBJ1-5
D: TRBD1
V: TRBV29-1
DNA: TGCAGCGTCATCGGACAGGGCGTTGATCAGCCCCAGCATTTT
CDR3: CSVIGQGVDQPQHF

size: -
J: TRBJ2-1
D: TRBD1
V: TRBV18
DNA: TGTGCCAGCTCACCACCATCAACAGGGGGACAATCGCAGTTCTTC
CDR3: CASSPPSTGGQSQFF

size: -
J: TRBJ1-5
D: TRBD1
V: TRBV3-1/TRBV3-2
DNA: TGTGCCAGCAGCCAAGGGGACAGGGCGAGTCAGCCCCAGCATTTT
CDR3: CASSQGDRASQPQHF

size: -
J: TRBJ2-1
D: TRBD1
V: TRBV5-6
DNA: TGTGCCAGCACCATCAGGGGGCCCTCGGGCAATGAGCAGTTCTTC
CDR3: CASTIRGPSGNEQFF

size: -
J: TRBJ1-1
D: -
V: TRBV10-3
DNA: TGTGCCATCAGTAAACAGGGATCGAACACTGAAGCTTTCTTT
CDR3: CAISKQGSNTEAFF

size: -
J: TRBJ2-4
D: -
V: TRBV7-2
DNA: TGTGCCAGCAGCTCCTTCCCGGGGAAAAACATTCAGTACTTC
CDR3: CASSSFPGKNIQYF

size: -
J: TRBJ2-1
D: -
V: TRBV6-2/TRBV6-3
DNA: TGTGCCAGCAGTTACTCCCCAGGCGGGGGCTTATACAATGAGCAGTTCTTC
CDR3: CASSYSPGGGLYNEQFF

size: -
J: TRBJ2-1
D: TRBD2
V: TRBV5-1
DNA: TGCGCCAGCAGCCCGCTGGGCGGGGGGGCGGGGTACAATGAGCAGTTCTTC
CDR3: CASSPLGGGAGYNEQFF

size: once
J: TRBJ1-1
D: TRBD1
V: TRBV18
DNA: TGTGCCAGCTCACCAAACGTTGGGACAGAGGTTAACACTGAAGCTTTCTTT
CDR3: CASSPNVGTEVNTEAFF

size: -
J: TRBJ1-1
D: -
V: TRBV23-1
DNA: TGCGCCAGCGCGGGGACCTTGACCGAAGCTTTCTTT
CDR3: CASAGTLTEAFF

size: -
J: TRBJ1-2
D: -
V: TRBV5-6
DNA: TGTGCCAGCAGAACACAGGGTAGCTATGGCTACACCTTC
CDR3: CASRTQGSYGYTF

size: -
J: TRBJ1-1
D: -
V: TRBV11-2
DNA: TGTGCCAGCAGCTTATTCCAGAACACTGAAGCTTTCTTT
CDR3: CASSLFQNTEAFF

size: -
J: TRBJ2-7
D: -
V: TRBV27
DNA: TGTGCCAGCAGTTTACTGGGGGCGTACGAGCAGTACTTC
CDR3: CASSLLGAYEQYF

size: once
J: TRBJ2-1
D: TRBD2
V: TRBV10-3
DNA: TGTGCCGCAGACACCGGGACTACCTACAATGAGCAGTTCTTC
CDR3: CAADTGTTYNEQFF

size: few
J: TRBJ1-2
D: TRBD1
V: TRBV6-4
DNA: TGTGCCAGCAGTGTCACCGGGACAGGGGGCTCTGGCTACACCTTC
CDR3: CASSVTGTGGSGYTF

size: -
J: TRBJ1-1
D: -
V: TRBV25-1
DNA: TGTGCCAGCAGTGCCACCGGGGGAGCAGCTTTCTTT
CDR3: CASSATGGAAFF

size: -
J: TRBJ1-3
D: -
V: TRBV5-1
DNA: TGCGCCAGCAGCTTGGGACAGACTGGAAACACCATATATTTT
CDR3: CASSLGQTGNTIYF

size: -
J: TRBJ2-6
D: -
V: TRBV27
DNA: TGTGCCAGCAAGGACACCCTATCTGGGGCCAACGTCCTGACTTTC
CDR3: CASKDTLSGANVLTF

size: -
J: TRBJ2-4
D: -
V: TRBV7-9
DNA: TGTGCCAGCAGCCCCCAGCCGGGGGACCTTCAGTACTTC
CDR3: CASSPQPGDLQYF

size: -
J: TRBJ1-1
D: TRBD1
V: TRBV7-2
DNA: TGTGCCAGCAGCTTAGACCCAGGGGGCACTGAAGCTTTCTTT
CDR3: CASSLDPGGTEAFF

size: -
J: TRBJ1-4
D: -
V: TRBV14
DNA: TGTGCCAGCAGCCTGCAAACAGGGAATGGTGAAAAACTGTTTTTT
CDR3: CASSLQTGNGEKLFF

size: once
J: TRBJ2-5
D: -
V: TRBV11-3
DNA: TGTGCCAGCAGCTTACTAGTAGAGACCCAGTACTTC
CDR3: CASSLLVETQYF

size: once
J: TRBJ1-2
D: -
V: TRBV12-3/TRBV12-4
DNA: TGTGCCAGCAGGTACGGGGGTTCTCGCACCTTC
CDR3: CASRYGGSRTF

size: -
J: TRBJ1-6
D: -
V: TRBV28
DNA: TGTGCCAGCGGTCCGGGGGTAGGGAATTCACCCCTCCACTTT
CDR3: CASGPGVGNSPLHF

size: -
J: TRBJ2-7
D: TRBD1
V: TRBV29-1
DNA: TGCAGCGTTGTGGGCAGGGGGAACTACGAGCAGTACTTC
CDR3: CSVVGRGNYEQYF

size: -
J: TRBJ2-5
D: TRBD2
V: TRBV9
DNA: TGTGCCAGCAGCGTAGAGGGCGGGGGGGCCTTCTCGAAGACCCAGTACTTC
CDR3: CASSVEGGGAFSKTQYF

size: -
J: TRBJ1-1
D: -
V: TRBV9
DNA: TGTGCCAGCAGCGTAGGTCAGGCTCCGAACACTGAAGCTTTCTTT
CDR3: CASSVGQAPNTEAFF

size: once
J: TRBJ2-3
D: TRBD2
V: TRBV6-5
DNA: TGTGCCAGCACCAAGACTAGCGGTGGCGCAGATACGCAGTATTTT
CDR3: CASTKTSGGADTQYF